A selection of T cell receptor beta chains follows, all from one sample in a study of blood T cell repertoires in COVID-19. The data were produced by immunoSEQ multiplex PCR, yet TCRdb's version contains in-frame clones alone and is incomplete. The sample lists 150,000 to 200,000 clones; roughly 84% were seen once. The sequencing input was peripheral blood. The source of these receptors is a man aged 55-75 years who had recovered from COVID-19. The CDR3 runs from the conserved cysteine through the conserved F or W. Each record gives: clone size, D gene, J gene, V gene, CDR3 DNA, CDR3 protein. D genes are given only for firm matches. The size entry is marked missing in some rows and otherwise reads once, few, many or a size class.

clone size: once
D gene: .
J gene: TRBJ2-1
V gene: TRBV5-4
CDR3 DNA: TGTGCCAGCAGTAAACAGGTGGGACTCATCAATGAGCAGTTCTTC
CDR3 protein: CASSKQVGLINEQFF

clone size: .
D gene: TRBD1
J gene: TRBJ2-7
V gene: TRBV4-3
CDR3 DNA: TGCGCCAGCAGCCAAGCCAATCTGCTCGGGACAGCCAGCTACGAGCAGTACTTC
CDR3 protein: CASSQANLLGTASYEQYF

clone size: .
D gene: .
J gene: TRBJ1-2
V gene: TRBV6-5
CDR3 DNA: TGTGCCAGTGGGACACCTAGGCATGGCTACACCTTC
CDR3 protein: CASGTPRHGYTF

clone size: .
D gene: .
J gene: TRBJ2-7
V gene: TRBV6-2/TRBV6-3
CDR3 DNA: TGTGCCAGCAGCCCCTCAGGGTCAATCTACGAGCAGTACTTC
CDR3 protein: CASSPSGSIYEQYF

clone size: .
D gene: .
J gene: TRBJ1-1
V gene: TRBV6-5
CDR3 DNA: TGTGCCAGCAGTTATCAGGGCCGTCTAACTGAAGCTTTCTTT
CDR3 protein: CASSYQGRLTEAFF

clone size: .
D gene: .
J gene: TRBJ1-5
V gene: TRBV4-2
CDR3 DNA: TGTGCCAGCAGCCAAGATCGTATTCGACAACATCAGCCCCAGCATTTT
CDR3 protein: CASSQDRIRQHQPQHF

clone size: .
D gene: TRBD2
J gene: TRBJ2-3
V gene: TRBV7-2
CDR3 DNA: TGTGCCAGCCTGGGAGGGGCCTACCTTTCTTTT
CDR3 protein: CASLGGAYLSF

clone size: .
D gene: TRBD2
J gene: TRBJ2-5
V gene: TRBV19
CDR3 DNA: TGTGCCAGTAGTACCCCAGGACTAGCGGAGACCCAGTACTTC
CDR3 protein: CASSTPGLAETQYF

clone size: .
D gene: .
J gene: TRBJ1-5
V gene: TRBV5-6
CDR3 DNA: TGTGCCAGCAGCAGAAAACGGGGGGCTAGCAATCAGCCCCAGCATTTT
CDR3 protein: CASSRKRGASNQPQHF

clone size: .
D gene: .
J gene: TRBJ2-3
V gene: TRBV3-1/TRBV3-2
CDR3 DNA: TGTGCCAGCAGCCCCGGGACACGAGACCAGTATTTT
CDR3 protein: CASSPGTRDQYF

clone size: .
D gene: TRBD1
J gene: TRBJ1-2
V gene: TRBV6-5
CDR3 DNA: TGTGCCAGCAGTCAGACAGGGGCCTATGGCTACACCTTC
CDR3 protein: CASSQTGAYGYTF

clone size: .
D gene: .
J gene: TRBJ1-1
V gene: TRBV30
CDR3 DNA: TGTGCCTGGAGAGTCTGGGGCGGAGACACTGAAGCTTTCTTT
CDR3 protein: CAWRVWGGDTEAFF

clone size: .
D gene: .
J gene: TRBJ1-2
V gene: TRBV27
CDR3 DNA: TGTGCCAGCCGGGGGGGAGTCAGGGAGGCTAACTATGGCTACACCTTC
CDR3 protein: CASRGGVREANYGYTF

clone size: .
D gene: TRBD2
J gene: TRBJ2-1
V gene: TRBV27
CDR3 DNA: TGTGCCAGCAGCGCCGGGACTAGCGGGTACAATGAGCAGTTCTTC
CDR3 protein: CASSAGTSGYNEQFF

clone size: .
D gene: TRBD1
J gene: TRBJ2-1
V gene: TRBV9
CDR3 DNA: TGTGCCAGCAGCCCACTTTCGGGGGGACAGGGATACAATGAGCAGTTCTTC
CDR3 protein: CASSPLSGGQGYNEQFF

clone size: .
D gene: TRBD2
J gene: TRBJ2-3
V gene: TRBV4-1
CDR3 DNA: TGCGCCAGCAGCCAAGATCGGGCTAGCGGGGGGACGGATACGCAGTATTTT
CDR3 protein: CASSQDRASGGTDTQYF

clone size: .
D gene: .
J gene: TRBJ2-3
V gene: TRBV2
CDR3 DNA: TGTGCCAGCAGCTGGACTACTAGCACAGATACGCAGTATTTT
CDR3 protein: CASSWTTSTDTQYF

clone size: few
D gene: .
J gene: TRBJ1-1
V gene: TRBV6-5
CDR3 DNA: TGTGCCAGCACCATCTTCTTGGGACATCCACGGGCTTTCTTT
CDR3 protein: CASTIFLGHPRAFF

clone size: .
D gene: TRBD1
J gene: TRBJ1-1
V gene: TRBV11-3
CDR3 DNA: TGTGCCAGCAGCTTATCGGGACAGGGTAGAGAAGCTTTCTTT
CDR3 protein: CASSLSGQGREAFF

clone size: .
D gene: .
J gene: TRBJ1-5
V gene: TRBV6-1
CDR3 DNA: TGTGCCAGCAGTGAACAGGGGCCAGGGGGCAATCAGCCCCAGCATTTT
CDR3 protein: CASSEQGPGGNQPQHF

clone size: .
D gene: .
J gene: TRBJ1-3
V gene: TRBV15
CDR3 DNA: TGTGCCACCAGCAGAGAAATATCGACATCGACGACTGGAAACACCATATATTTT
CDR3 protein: CATSREISTSTTGNTIYF

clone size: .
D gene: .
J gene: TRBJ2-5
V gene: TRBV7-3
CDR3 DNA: TGTGCCAGCAGCTTGGGCTTACGGGGAGTGGCGGAGACCCAGTACTTC
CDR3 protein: CASSLGLRGVAETQYF

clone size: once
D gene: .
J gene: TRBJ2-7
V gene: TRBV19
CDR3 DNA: TGTGCCAGTAGTATAGTGTCAACAGGGATCCCCTACGAGCAGTACTTC
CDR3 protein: CASSIVSTGIPYEQYF

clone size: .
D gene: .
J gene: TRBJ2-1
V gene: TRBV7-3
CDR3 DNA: TGTGCCAGCAGCTTAGGGGCTAGCGTTGAATACAATGAGCAGTTCTTC
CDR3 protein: CASSLGASVEYNEQFF

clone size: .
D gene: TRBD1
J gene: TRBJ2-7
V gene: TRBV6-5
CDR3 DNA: TGTGCCAGCAGCTTCGGGACAGGGGTGTACGAGCAGTACTTC
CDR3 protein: CASSFGTGVYEQYF

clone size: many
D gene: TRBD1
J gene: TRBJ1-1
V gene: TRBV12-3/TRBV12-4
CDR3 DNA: TGTGCCAGCAGACGACAGGGGGTAGGTGAAGCTTTCTTT
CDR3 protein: CASRRQGVGEAFF

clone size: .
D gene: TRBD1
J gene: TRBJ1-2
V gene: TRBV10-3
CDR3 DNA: TGTGCCAGCGGACAGGGGAGCGGCTATGGCTACACCTTC
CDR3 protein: CASGQGSGYGYTF

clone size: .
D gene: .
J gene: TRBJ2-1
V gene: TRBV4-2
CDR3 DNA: TGTGCCAGCAGCCAAGGAAGTCGGGAGAACAATGAGCAGTTCTTC
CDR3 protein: CASSQGSRENNEQFF

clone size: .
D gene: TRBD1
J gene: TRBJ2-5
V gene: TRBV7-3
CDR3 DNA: TGTGCCAGCAGCTTGGCCGCCCAGGGGGCTGGGGAGACCCAGTACTTC
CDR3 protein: CASSLAAQGAGETQYF

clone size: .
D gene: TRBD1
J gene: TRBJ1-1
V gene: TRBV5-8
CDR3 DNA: TGTGCCAGCAGCTTCGGGACAGGGGCGAACACTGAAGCTTTCTTT
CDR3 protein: CASSFGTGANTEAFF

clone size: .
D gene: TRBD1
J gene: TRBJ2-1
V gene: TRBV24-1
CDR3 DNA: TGTGCCACCAGTGATTGGGACAGCTCCTACAATGAGCAGTTCTTC
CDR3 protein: CATSDWDSSYNEQFF

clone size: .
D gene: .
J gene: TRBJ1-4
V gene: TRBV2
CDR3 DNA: TGTGCCAGCACCCAGGCGATTGAAAAACTGTTTTTT
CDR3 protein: CASTQAIEKLFF

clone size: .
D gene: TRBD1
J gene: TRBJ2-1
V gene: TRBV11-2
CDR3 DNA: TGTGCCAGCACCCAGGGACAGGCCGATTACAATGAGCAGTTCTTC
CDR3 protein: CASTQGQADYNEQFF

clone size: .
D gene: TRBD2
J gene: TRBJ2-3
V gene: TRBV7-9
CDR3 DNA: TGTGCCAGCAACCCTCTGGGCGGGGGGTCCACAGATACGCAGTATTTT
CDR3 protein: CASNPLGGGSTDTQYF

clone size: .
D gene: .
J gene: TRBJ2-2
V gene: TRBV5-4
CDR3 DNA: TGTGCCAGCAGCTTTGGGAGGCTGGACGGGGAGCTGTTTTTT
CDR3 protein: CASSFGRLDGELFF

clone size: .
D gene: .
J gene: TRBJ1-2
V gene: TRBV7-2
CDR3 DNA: TGTGCCAGCAGCTTAGTACAGGGCAATGGCTACACCTTC
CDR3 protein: CASSLVQGNGYTF

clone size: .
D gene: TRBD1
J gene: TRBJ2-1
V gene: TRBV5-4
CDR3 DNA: TGTGCCAGCAGCCCCGGACAGGGTAGTTACAATGAGCAGTTCTTC
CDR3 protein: CASSPGQGSYNEQFF

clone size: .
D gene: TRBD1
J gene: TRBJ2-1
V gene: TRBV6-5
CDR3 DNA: TGTGCCAGCGGACAGGGGAAGTACAATGAGCAGTTCTTC
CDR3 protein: CASGQGKYNEQFF

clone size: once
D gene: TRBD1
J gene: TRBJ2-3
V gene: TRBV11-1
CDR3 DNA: TGTGCCAGCACTCGCCGGGACAGTAGCACAGATACGCAGTATTTT
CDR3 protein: CASTRRDSSTDTQYF

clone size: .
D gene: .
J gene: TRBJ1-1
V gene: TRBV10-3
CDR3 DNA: TGTGCCATCAGATTACAGGGAGGGTCTGAAGCTTTCTTT
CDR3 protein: CAIRLQGGSEAFF